A selection of T cell receptor beta chains follows, all from one sample in a study of identical twins. TCRdb passed the 5' RACE reads through MiXCR, listing each CDR3 protein once. The sample yields about 720,000 distinct CDR3 sequences, less than 10% seen once. These same records also appear under a second study, on yellow fever vaccine responses in identical twins.

Sequences were obtained from PBMCs. The receptors were gathered from a woman between 18 and 29 years old in good health. Both conserved end residues are part of each CDR3. Fields, in order: J gene, clone size, V gene, CDR3 protein. Clone size, where shown, is once, few, many, or a class for clones that have expanded.

>TRBJ2-1|NA|TRBV3-1
CASSQDLGGRGTFF
>TRBJ1-3|NA|TRBV24-1
CATTGALHSGNTIYF
>TRBJ2-1|many|TRBV15
CATSRAPAGFGEQFF
>TRBJ2-7|NA|TRBV7-9
CASSFGQVSWEQYF
>TRBJ2-7|many|TRBV7-2
CASSLGGSIYEQYF
>TRBJ1-5|many|TRBV5-1
CASSSDPSNQPQHF
>TRBJ2-5|few|TRBV3-1
CASSHNGRESQETQYF
>TRBJ1-1|many|TRBV5-1
CASSLDSANTEAFF
>TRBJ2-6|few|TRBV30
CACYRAGANVLTF
>TRBJ2-7|NA|TRBV10-3
CAISGTGGSYEQYF
>TRBJ1-5|many|TRBV28
CASSKKPRLGSQPQHF
>TRBJ2-1|few|TRBV30
CAWKGRGGYEQFF
>TRBJ2-7|few|TRBV2
CASRGEIKSYEQYF
>TRBJ2-7|many|TRBV6-1
CASSEARRTYEQYF
>TRBJ1-1|NA|TRBV5-1
CASSYLPGQGLKSDTEAFF
>TRBJ2-5|few|TRBV24-1
CATSDFRHVGGTETQYF
>TRBJ2-2|many|TRBV28
CASTGMGRANGELFF
>TRBJ2-2|NA|TRBV7-3
CASSSSLKTGELFF
>TRBJ2-7|few|TRBV7-9
CASATGADYEQYF
>TRBJ1-1|few|TRBV20-1
CSALEGRQAFF
>TRBJ1-4|NA|TRBV4-1
CASSYPEGAQEKLFF
>TRBJ2-1|few|TRBV20-1
CSARDLDRTLNNEQFF
>TRBJ2-3|NA|TRBV29-1
CSVDRGEVGTQYF
>TRBJ1-5|few|TRBV7-8
CASQREERRSNQPQHF
>TRBJ1-5|few|TRBV7-9
CASSSAGTNQPQHF
>TRBJ2-5|NA|TRBV6-1
CASSESTEYQETQYF
>TRBJ2-2|few|TRBV7-9
CASSLPGTPSGELFF
>TRBJ1-2|NA|TRBV6-1
CASIPAGRTNYGYTF
>TRBJ2-3|NA|TRBV5-1
CASSLMAGETDTQYF
>TRBJ2-7|few|TRBV27
CASSLAGQEYEQYF
>TRBJ1-3|NA|TRBV19
CASSKTAGSGNTIYF
>TRBJ2-2|NA|TRBV7-9
CASSKEIGAGELFF
>TRBJ2-7|few|TRBV3-1
CASSHLGGEQYF
>TRBJ2-1|many|TRBV6-5
CASSYGRKQFF
>TRBJ2-5|few|TRBV19
CASSTTRTETQYF
>TRBJ2-1|few|TRBV6-6
CASSNSRYEQFF
>TRBJ2-3|few|TRBV6-2/TRBV6-3
CASSLDPSRQYF
>TRBJ2-1|few|TRBV7-2
CASSLTVSNNEQFF
>TRBJ2-2|NA|TRBV19
CASSIGLITGELFF
>TRBJ2-1|NA|TRBV6-1
CATTWGGDNEQFF
>TRBJ1-6|few|TRBV28
CASSPQTRSPLHF
>TRBJ2-7|many|TRBV4-2
CASSQEGTSASYEQYF
>TRBJ2-2|few|TRBV30
CAWRDRAGELFF